Following are 17 T cell receptor beta chains from one sample sequenced in a study of T cells after posttransplantation cyclophosphamide. Profiling relied on immunoSEQ multiplex PCR, and the TCRdb table lists in-frame clones only, not all of them. This sample yields tens of thousands of clones, of which just over 90% are seen a single time; 2.5% to 3% belongs to the top ten. The sequenced material came from PBMCs. These receptors were taken from a woman aged 30 to 39 in good health and a related stem cell transplant donor.

The chain has TRBV6-1 and TRBJ1-6, with D maybe TRBD1 (6 bases). The CDR3 has 15 residues. CDR1 is MNHNS, CDR2 SASEGT, per germline. V was trimmed by 1 base and J by 7 bases, leaving 11 bases between them. The CDR3 loop is CASSEVGGGNSPLHF. The DNA for the CDR3 is TGTGCCAGCAGTGAAGTAGGGGGTGGCAATTCACCCCTCCACTTT.

V and J are TRBV4-2 and TRBJ2-6; 11 bases fit TRBD2. V trimming: 5 bases; J trimming: 4 bases; junction bases outside the gene matches: 13. The CDR3 is made up of 19 amino acids. Germline assignment: CDR1 LGHNA and CDR2 YNFKEQ. This CDR3 reads CASSWINSGGADGANVLTF. CDR3 nucleotide sequence: TGTGCCAGCAGCTGGATCAATAGCGGGGGGGCGGACGGGGCCAACGTCCTGACTTTC.

CDR3: CASSLPYRVEKLFF. The DNA for the CDR3 is TGTGCCAGCAGTTTACCGTACAGGGTTGAAAAACTGTTTTTT. This chain joins TRBV28 and TRBJ1-4, with a weak D call TRBD1 (6 bases). The CDR3 spans 14 residues. From germline, CDR1 is MDHEN and CDR2 SYDVKM. The ends were cut back, 2 bases at V and 7 bases at J, with 11 bases in the middle. The full variable domain, completed using reference TRBV28 and TRBJ1-4, is DVKVTQSSRYLVKRTGEKVFLECVQDMDHENMFWYRQDPGLGLRLIYFSYDVKMKEKGDIPEGYSVSREKKERFSLILESASTNQTSMYLCASSLPYRVEKLFFGSGTQLSVL.

The chain recombines TRBV5-6 with TRBJ2-2, with TRBD2 matching 13 bases. The J segment lost 1 base and the V segment lost 4 bases, leaving 4 bases of the junction unmatched. Germline CDR1 and CDR2: SGHDT and YYEEEE. The CDR3 is 17 residues long. The CDR3 loop reads CASSSRLAGGNTGELFF. The CDR3 DNA is TGTGCCAGCAGCAGCCGACTAGCGGGGGGGAACACCGGGGAGCTGTTTTTT.

The chain combines TRBV5-5 with TRBJ1-1; D unclear. V was cut by 0 bases and J by 3 bases, with 6 bases left in between. The CDR3 sequence is 13 residues long. The V gene's germline CDR1 is SGHKS and CDR2 YYEKEE (reference sequence). CDR3 bases: TGTGCCAGCAGCTTGGGGATTTACACTGAAGCTTTCTTT. Translation: CASSLGIYTEAFF. The full variable domain, rest sourced from reference TRBV5-5 and TRBJ1-1, is DAGVTQSPTHLIKTRGQQVTLRCSPISGHKSVSWYQQVLGQGPQFIFQYYEKEERGRGNFPDRFSARQFPNYSSELNVNALLLGDSALYLCASSLGIYTEAFFGQGTRLTVV.

V and J are TRBV28 and TRBJ1-5, with unresolved D. V lost 4 bases, J lost 4 bases, and 17 bases lay in between. Per germline, CDR1 MDHEN and CDR2 SYDVKM. This CDR3 contains 16 residues. The CDR3 spells CASSSPGSGVNQPQHF. As DNA, the CDR3 is TGTGCCAGCAGTTCCCCAGGTTCTGGAGTAAATCAGCCCCAGCATTTT.

V usage is TRBV5-6 and J usage is TRBJ1-3, with a weak D call TRBD1 (5 bases). The germline gives CDR1 SGHDT, CDR2 YYEEEE. V dropped 4 bases and J dropped 0 bases, with 17 bases sitting between them. The CDR3 is 17 amino acids. The CDR3 DNA reads TGTGCCAGCAGCGGGGACGGAAGAAAAGTCTCTGGAAACACCATATATTTT. Translated, it gives CASSGDGRKVSGNTIYF.

This clone appeared a single time. The gene calls are TRBV6-1 and TRBJ2-2; weak D call: TRBD2 (5 bases). This CDR3 is built from 14 residues. Germline V gene lookup returns CDR1 MNHNS and CDR2 SASEGT. V lost 7 bases, J lost 2 bases, and 11 bases lay in between. The CDR3 region has the DNA TGTGCCAGCAAGAGCGGACCCAACACCGGGGAGCTGTTTTTT. The encoded protein is CASKSGPNTGELFF.

The chain has TRBV28 and TRBJ2-7; D may match TRBD1 or TRBD2 (7 bases each). Germline-derived CDR1 and CDR2 are MDHEN and SYDVKM. V was clipped by 2 bases and J by 3 bases, with 14 bases between them. The CDR3 extends over 15 amino acids. CDR3 nucleotides: TGTGCCAGCAGTTTAGGCGGCAGGGGGGGCTACGAGCAGTACTTC. This codes for CASSLGGRGGYEQYF.

The chain links TRBV4-2 to TRBJ2-3, with a tentative D call TRBD2 (6 bases). The CDR3 contains 16 residues. V lost 0 bases, J lost 6 bases, and 16 bases lay in between. Germline V gene lookup returns CDR1 LGHNA and CDR2 YNFKEQ. The CDR3 loop is CASSQERGTGYDTQYF. The CDR3 DNA reads TGTGCCAGCAGCCAAGAGCGAGGGACTGGATACGATACGCAGTATTTT.

This clone was found a few times. Other DNA sequences of this sample code for an identical CDR3. The chain joins TRBV5-1 to TRBJ1-3; D ambiguous. Germline CDR1 reads SGHRS; CDR2 reads YFSETQ. This CDR3 contains 15 residues. V lost 0 bases and J 1 base, leaving 8 bases between the germline ends. The CDR3 protein is CASSLAGQSGNTIYF. The CDR3 region has the DNA TGCGCCAGCAGCTTGGCCGGCCAGTCTGGAAACACCATATATTTT.

The rearrangement joins TRBV19 to TRBJ1-5; possibly TRBD1 for D (5 bases). The germline V gene encodes CDR1 LNHDA and CDR2 SQIVND (reference sequence). The CDR3 consists of 15 residues. Trimming took 1 base from V and 0 from J, leaving 7 bases between them. In DNA form, the CDR3 reads TGTGCCAGTAGTATAGGGGACCTTAGCAATCAGCCCCAGCATTTT. Residues: CASSIGDLSNQPQHF.

Turning to this clone: Since the CDR3 does not end with the conserved phenylalanine or tryptophan, this likely comes from a read error. Because the CDR3's place on the DNA is in doubt, the DNA is left out and the CDR3 is given as listed by TCRdb. The gene calls are TRBV20-1 and TRBJ2-7; the table names TRBD1, a call not compared with the DNA. A total of 11 residues make up the CDR3, ends included. CDR1 is DFQATT and CDR2 is SNEGSKA in the germline V gene (reference sequence). The CDR3 loop reads CSARIRGTSKD.

This clone has only one observation. The CDR3: CASSELSYPQETQYF. The CDR3 DNA is TGTGCCAGCAGCGAGCTGAGCTACCCTCAGGAGACCCAGTACTTC. The rearrangement links TRBV9 to TRBJ2-5, with unresolved D. Looked up from germline, CDR1 is SGDLS and CDR2 is YYNGEE. The V gene lost 3 bases and the J gene lost 5 bases, with 17 bases spanning the gap. The CDR3 sequence is 15 residues long.

This clone has only one observation. The chain recombines TRBV7-9 with TRBJ1-5, with D perhaps TRBD1 (5 bases). The CDR3 extends over 13 amino acids. CDR1 is SEHNR and CDR2 is FQNEAQ in the germline V gene (reference sequence). V gave up 1 base and J gave up 9 bases, with 10 bases separating them. The CDR3 DNA reads TGTGCCAGCAGCTTAGAGGGGCGGCGGCCCCAGCATTTT. The encoded protein is CASSLEGRRPQHF. Full variable domain (outside the CDR3, taken from reference TRBV7-9 and TRBJ1-5): DTGVSQNPRHKITKRGQNVTFRCDPISEHNRLYWYRQTLGQGPEFLTYFQNEAQLEKSRLLSDRFSAERPKGSFSTLEIQRTEQGDSAMYLCASSLEGRRPQHFGDGTRLSIL.

This clone appeared a single time. The chain uses TRBV6-6 and TRBJ1-6; D is unresolved. The V end lost 2 bases, the J end lost 8 bases, and 10 bases lay between the germline ends. Per the germline V gene, CDR1 is MNHNY and CDR2 is SVGAGI (reference sequence). The CDR3 has 14 residues. The DNA of the CDR3 is TGTGCCAGCAGTTACGCGAAAACCGATTCACCCCTCCACTTT. This codes for CASSYAKTDSPLHF.

The V and J genes are TRBV19 and TRBJ2-7, with D unresolved. CDR1 and CDR2 (germline): LNHDA, SQIVND (reference sequence). Trimming pared 11 bases from V and 4 bases from J, leaving 15 bases between. This CDR3 has 12 residues. CDR3 region: CARERSVYEQYF. CDR3 nucleotide sequence: TGTGCCCGAGAACGGTCCGTATACGAGCAGTACTTC.